Listed below are T cell receptor beta chains from one sample, sequenced in a study of cytomegalovirus exposure and HLA in healthy donors. Using immunoSEQ multiplex PCR, the repertoire was profiled, and TCRdb retains in-frame clones only, with some absent. In the table there are 100,000 to 150,000 clones, 70% to 85% of which are singletons. The sample comprised PBMCs. Receptors originate from a man between 35 and 55 years old in good health and CMV-seropositive. Each CDR3 is given with its conserved first and last residue. The order of the fields is J gene, clone size, V gene, D gene, CDR3 protein, CDR3 DNA. D genes are given only for firm matches. Rows may omit the clone size; those that give it use once, few, many or a size class.

j_gene: TRBJ2-7
abundance: NA
v_gene: TRBV5-1
d_gene: TRBD1
CDR3aa: CASSLGDSKDEQYF
CDR3nt: TGCGCCAGCAGCTTGGGGGACAGCAAAGACGAGCAGTACTTC

j_gene: TRBJ2-5
abundance: NA
v_gene: TRBV27
d_gene: NA
CDR3aa: CASSLDSSLQETQYF
CDR3nt: TGTGCCAGCAGTTTAGACTCTAGCTTACAAGAGACCCAGTACTTC

j_gene: TRBJ1-6
abundance: few
v_gene: TRBV5-1
d_gene: TRBD1
CDR3aa: CASSLEGADNSPLHF
CDR3nt: TGCGCCAGCAGCTTGGAGGGGGCGGATAATTCACCCCTCCACTTT

j_gene: TRBJ2-2
abundance: few
v_gene: TRBV7-6
d_gene: NA
CDR3aa: CASSLAMRNTGELFF
CDR3nt: TGTGCCAGCAGCTTAGCGATGAGGAACACCGGGGAGCTGTTTTTT

j_gene: TRBJ1-2
abundance: NA
v_gene: TRBV27
d_gene: TRBD1
CDR3aa: CASRDRGYGYTF
CDR3nt: TGTGCCAGCAGGGACAGGGGCTATGGCTACACCTTC

j_gene: TRBJ2-7
abundance: NA
v_gene: TRBV7-7
d_gene: NA
CDR3aa: CASSLSPRDEQYF
CDR3nt: TGTGCTAGCAGCTTATCCCCCAGGGACGAGCAGTACTTC

j_gene: TRBJ1-4
abundance: NA
v_gene: TRBV4-2
d_gene: TRBD1
CDR3aa: CASSQNPDRGGEKLFF
CDR3nt: TGTGCCAGCAGTCAGAACCCCGACAGGGGAGGCGAAAAACTGTTTTTT

j_gene: TRBJ2-1
abundance: NA
v_gene: TRBV28
d_gene: TRBD2
CDR3aa: CASSLPAGVYNEQFF
CDR3nt: TGTGCCAGCAGTTTGCCAGCGGGAGTCTACAATGAGCAGTTCTTC

j_gene: TRBJ1-2
abundance: NA
v_gene: TRBV19
d_gene: NA
CDR3aa: CASTQQGGYGYTF
CDR3nt: TGTGCCAGCACTCAACAGGGCGGATATGGCTACACCTTC

j_gene: TRBJ2-2
abundance: NA
v_gene: TRBV19
d_gene: TRBD2
CDR3aa: CASRTGLAANTGELFF
CDR3nt: TGTGCCAGTAGAACCGGACTAGCGGCGAACACCGGGGAGCTGTTTTTT

j_gene: TRBJ2-1
abundance: NA
v_gene: TRBV5-1
d_gene: NA
CDR3aa: CASSTSSSYNEQFF
CDR3nt: TGCGCCAGCAGCACCTCGAGCTCCTACAATGAGCAGTTCTTC

j_gene: TRBJ1-1
abundance: once
v_gene: TRBV28
d_gene: NA
CDR3aa: CASSSLPRATGEAFF
CDR3nt: TGTGCCAGCAGTTCATTACCTCGAGCCACTGGTGAAGCTTTCTTT

j_gene: TRBJ1-5
abundance: NA
v_gene: TRBV11-3
d_gene: NA
CDR3aa: CASSLGGSEGNQPQHF
CDR3nt: TGTGCCAGCAGCTTAGGGGGATCGGAGGGCAATCAGCCCCAGCATTTT

j_gene: TRBJ2-6
abundance: NA
v_gene: TRBV29-1
d_gene: NA
CDR3aa: CSVVVGKRGSSGANVLTF
CDR3nt: TGCAGCGTTGTCGTGGGGAAACGGGGTAGCTCTGGGGCCAACGTCCTGACTTTC

j_gene: TRBJ2-5
abundance: NA
v_gene: TRBV5-1
d_gene: NA
CDR3aa: CASSLEQGSLETQYF
CDR3nt: TGCGCCAGCAGCTTGGAGCAGGGGAGTCTTGAGACCCAGTACTTC

j_gene: TRBJ1-3
abundance: NA
v_gene: TRBV5-1
d_gene: NA
CDR3aa: CASSLGSVGNTIYF
CDR3nt: TGCGCCAGCAGCTTGGGCTCGGTTGGAAACACCATATATTTT

j_gene: TRBJ2-1
abundance: NA
v_gene: TRBV7-9
d_gene: NA
CDR3aa: CASSLDSNEQFF
CDR3nt: TGTGCCAGCAGCTTAGACTCGAATGAGCAGTTCTTC

j_gene: TRBJ2-7
abundance: once
v_gene: TRBV4-3
d_gene: TRBD1
CDR3aa: CASSQVGTGGAYEQYF
CDR3nt: TGCGCCAGCAGCCAAGTAGGGACAGGGGGCGCTTACGAGCAGTACTTC

j_gene: TRBJ1-5
abundance: few
v_gene: TRBV28
d_gene: NA
CDR3aa: CASTYGNQPQHF
CDR3nt: TGTGCCAGCACTTATGGCAATCAGCCCCAGCATTTT

j_gene: TRBJ1-1
abundance: NA
v_gene: TRBV7-9
d_gene: TRBD1
CDR3aa: CASSRTGDLVEAFF
CDR3nt: TGTGCCAGCAGTCGTACAGGGGATTTGGTTGAAGCTTTCTTT

j_gene: TRBJ1-2
abundance: few
v_gene: TRBV6-5
d_gene: NA
CDR3aa: CASSYAAGGYGYTF
CDR3nt: TGTGCCAGCAGTTACGCGGCCGGCGGCTATGGCTACACCTTC

j_gene: TRBJ2-7
abundance: NA
v_gene: TRBV7-3
d_gene: TRBD1
CDR3aa: CASSPRDRDYEQYF
CDR3nt: TGTGCCAGCAGCCCCCGGGACAGGGACTACGAGCAGTACTTC

j_gene: TRBJ2-7
abundance: NA
v_gene: TRBV14
d_gene: TRBD1
CDR3aa: CASSLWTGGYEQYF
CDR3nt: TGTGCCAGCAGCCTCTGGACAGGGGGCTACGAGCAGTACTTC

j_gene: TRBJ1-2
abundance: NA
v_gene: TRBV7-2
d_gene: NA
CDR3aa: CASSAGPLDGYTF
CDR3nt: TGTGCCAGCAGCGCGGGACCCCTTGACGGCTACACCTTC

j_gene: TRBJ2-7
abundance: NA
v_gene: TRBV14
d_gene: NA
CDR3aa: CASSQATSYEQYF
CDR3nt: TGTGCCAGCAGCCAAGCTACGTCCTACGAGCAGTACTTC

j_gene: TRBJ1-5
abundance: NA
v_gene: TRBV5-6
d_gene: NA
CDR3aa: CASSLGTRISNQPQHF
CDR3nt: TGTGCCAGCAGCTTAGGGACAAGGATAAGCAATCAGCCCCAGCATTTT

j_gene: TRBJ2-2
abundance: NA
v_gene: TRBV6-5
d_gene: NA
CDR3aa: CASRNTNTGELFF
CDR3nt: TGTGCCAGCCGTAATACGAACACCGGGGAGCTGTTTTTT

j_gene: TRBJ1-2
abundance: NA
v_gene: TRBV28
d_gene: TRBD1
CDR3aa: CASSPGTANYGYTF
CDR3nt: TGTGCCAGCAGTCCCGGGACAGCGAACTATGGCTACACCTTC

j_gene: TRBJ1-6
abundance: few
v_gene: TRBV27
d_gene: NA
CDR3aa: CASSFTEGPLHF
CDR3nt: TGTGCCAGCAGTTTTACCGAGGGACCCCTCCACTTT

j_gene: TRBJ1-4
abundance: NA
v_gene: TRBV5-1
d_gene: TRBD1
CDR3aa: CASSPQGAATNEKLFF
CDR3nt: TGCGCCAGCAGCCCACAGGGGGCAGCAACTAATGAAAAACTGTTTTTT

j_gene: TRBJ1-2
abundance: NA
v_gene: TRBV9
d_gene: TRBD1
CDR3aa: CASSQGQGLGYTF
CDR3nt: TGTGCCAGCAGCCAGGGACAGGGTCTCGGCTACACCTTC

j_gene: TRBJ1-4
abundance: NA
v_gene: TRBV7-9
d_gene: NA
CDR3aa: CASSYRGVPEKLFF
CDR3nt: TGTGCCAGCAGCTACCGGGGAGTACCAGAAAAACTGTTTTTT

j_gene: TRBJ2-3
abundance: NA
v_gene: TRBV9
d_gene: TRBD2
CDR3aa: CASSVEGTSVADTQYF
CDR3nt: TGTGCCAGCAGCGTCGAGGGTACTAGCGTGGCAGATACGCAGTATTTT

j_gene: TRBJ2-3
abundance: once
v_gene: TRBV6-5
d_gene: TRBD1
CDR3aa: CASSPRDRDTDTQYF
CDR3nt: TGTGCCAGCAGCCCCCGGGACAGGGACACAGATACGCAGTATTTT

j_gene: TRBJ2-7
abundance: NA
v_gene: TRBV11-3
d_gene: TRBD1
CDR3aa: CASSLEGGLRYEQYF
CDR3nt: TGTGCCAGCAGCTTGGAAGGGGGCCTCAGATACGAGCAGTACTTC

j_gene: TRBJ2-4
abundance: few
v_gene: TRBV19
d_gene: TRBD2
CDR3aa: CASSMVGGLAKNIQYF
CDR3nt: TGTGCCAGTAGTATGGTGGGAGGGCTAGCCAAAAACATTCAGTACTTC

j_gene: TRBJ2-7
abundance: few
v_gene: TRBV9
d_gene: NA
CDR3aa: CASSVRWESYEQYF
CDR3nt: TGTGCCAGCAGCGTAAGGTGGGAGAGCTACGAGCAGTACTTC

j_gene: TRBJ2-3
abundance: NA
v_gene: TRBV6-4
d_gene: TRBD1
CDR3aa: CASSLTGVPVPDTQYF
CDR3nt: TGTGCCAGCAGTTTGACAGGGGTTCCCGTACCAGATACGCAGTATTTT

j_gene: TRBJ1-3
abundance: once
v_gene: TRBV10-1
d_gene: NA
CDR3aa: CARPSRTGSGNTIYF
CDR3nt: TGCGCCCGTCCTAGCCGGACCGGCTCTGGAAACACCATATATTTT

j_gene: TRBJ2-1
abundance: NA
v_gene: TRBV6-1
d_gene: NA
CDR3aa: CASSEGSLYDSYNEQFF
CDR3nt: TGTGCCAGCAGTGAAGGCTCCCTATACGACTCCTACAATGAGCAGTTCTTC

j_gene: TRBJ2-7
abundance: NA
v_gene: TRBV7-6
d_gene: TRBD1
CDR3aa: CASSLTEGAREQYF
CDR3nt: TGTGCCAGCAGCTTAACAGAGGGGGCAAGGGAGCAGTACTTC